The T cell receptor beta chain described here comes from a study of blood T cell repertoires in COVID-19. Study at large: Sites across the United States, Italy and Spain contributed samples from acute and convalescent COVID-19.

TCRdb keeps only in-frame clones here, not all; method: immunoSEQ multiplex PCR. The sample includes 250,000 to 350,000 clones, more than 85% of them seen just once. Trimming took 3 bases from V and 2 from J; bases not matched to a gene: 10. Germline V gene lookup returns CDR1 KGHDR and CDR2 SFDVKD. The CDR3 extends over 17 amino acids. In terms of age and location, participants ranged from about 18 to 95 years and lived in under 30 US areas. In assigning cohorts, the study relied on participant-reported clinical history. Sequencing was performed on PBMCs or T cells enriched from blood (not recorded which). This chain connects TRBV24-1 to TRBJ2-3; 7 bases are a match to TRBD2. This TCR was sampled from a woman in her 30s who had recovered from COVID-19. This CDR3 reads CATSDRPPAGFTDTQYF. DNA for the CDR3: TGTGCCACCAGTGATAGACCGCCAGCGGGATTCACAGATACGCAGTATTTT.